This TCR beta chain was captured in a study of post-analysis software for immune sequencing data. Study-wide results and limits: There were five TRBV segments more frequent in patients than controls, and TRBV5-6, TRBV5-1 and TRBV20-1 were among them. When compared against controls, multiple sclerosis patients showed significantly lower normalized Chao1 diversity.

TCR beta cDNA libraries had unique molecular identifiers. TCRdb called the PCR reads again in MiXCR, with one record for every CDR3 protein. The repertoire has hundreds of thousands of distinct CDR3 sequences, about 40% of them found once; the top ten carry 4% to 6%. A word on this clonotype: Its target is unknown.

The junction had 6 bases not matched to a gene; V was cut back by 6 bases and J by 4 bases. CDR1 is DFQATT, CDR2 SNEGSKA, per germline (reference sequence). The CDR3 length is 13 residues. The rearrangement uses TRBV20-1 and TRBJ2-1, with 7 bases matching TRBD1. The sequence was collected from a girl aged 10 to 17 with multiple sclerosis. Sequences were obtained from blood. The CDR3 here is CSATGQRYNEQFF. Here the CDR3 DNA reads TGCAGTGCCACGGGACAGCGTTACAATGAGCAGTTCTTC.